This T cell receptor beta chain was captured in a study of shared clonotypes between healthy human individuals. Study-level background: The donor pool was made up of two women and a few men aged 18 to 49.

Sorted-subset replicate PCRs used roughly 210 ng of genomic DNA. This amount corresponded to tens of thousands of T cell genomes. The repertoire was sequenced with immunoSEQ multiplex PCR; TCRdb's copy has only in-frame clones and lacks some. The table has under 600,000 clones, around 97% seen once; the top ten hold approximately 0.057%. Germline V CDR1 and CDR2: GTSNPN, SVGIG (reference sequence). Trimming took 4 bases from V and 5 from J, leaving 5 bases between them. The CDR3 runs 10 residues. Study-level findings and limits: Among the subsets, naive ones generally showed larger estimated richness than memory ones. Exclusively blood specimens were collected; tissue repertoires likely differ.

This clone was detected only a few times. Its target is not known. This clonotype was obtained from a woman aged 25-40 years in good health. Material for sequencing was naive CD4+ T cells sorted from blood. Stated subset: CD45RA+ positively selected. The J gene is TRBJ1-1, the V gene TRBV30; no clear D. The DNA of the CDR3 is TGTGCCTGGAACGGGACTGAAGCTTTCTTT. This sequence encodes CAWNGTEAFF.